This T cell receptor beta chain was observed in a study of blood T cell repertoires in COVID-19. Study background: Specimens from acute and convalescent COVID-19 originated in the United States, Italy and Spain. T cells, B-cell-depleted T cells, or PBMCs provided the cDNA or gDNA that served as material.

This CDR3 has 13 residues. Germline CDR1 and CDR2: LNHDA and SQIVND (reference sequence). Germline trimming cut 9 bases from V and 4 bases from J; bases unmatched to any gene: 6. Authors' analysis steps: Amplification of reference gene primers was used by the study to estimate nucleated cell counts. The repertoire was sequenced with immunoSEQ multiplex PCR; TCRdb's copy has only in-frame clones and lacks some. V and J calls and clone size are copied from that table; D and trimming were computed from the DNA. The sample carries about 200,000 clones, around nine tenths recorded once. This TCR was recovered from a man in his sixties with acute or convalescent COVID-19. V usage is TRBV19 and J usage is TRBJ1-3; 7 bases agree with TRBD1. Sequences were obtained from peripheral blood. The chain's CDR3 is CASGRGPGNTIYF. CDR3 nucleotides: TGTGCCAGCGGGAGGGGGCCCGGAAACACCATATATTTT.